Listed below are T cell receptor beta chains from one sample, sequenced in a study of T-cell memory formation after mild COVID-19. One entry per CDR3 protein results from TCRdb running MiXCR on the 5' RACE reads. The sample contains around 440,000 distinct CDR3 sequences, about 20% of which appear only once. The specimen was PBMCs or a T cell subset sorted from them (not recorded which). The receptors derive from an adult woman who had mild COVID-19 (a few samples of this study predate the infection). Cell type and time point are not known. CDR3s include the opening cysteine and the closing phenylalanine or tryptophan. The D gene is left open where the match is weak. Size tells how often a clone was seen (once, few, many) or the class of an expanded clone, and some rows leave it out.

>-|TRBJ2-7|few|TRBV4-1
CASSQAQGQIYEQYF
TGCGCCAGCAGCCAGGCACAAGGGCAAATCTACGAGCAGTACTTC
>TRBD1|TRBJ1-2|-|TRBV18
CASSPPLGTGAYGYTF
TGTGCCAGCTCACCACCGTTGGGTACAGGGGCCTATGGCTACACCTTC
>TRBD1|TRBJ2-6|-|TRBV6-6
CASRDRGLGANVLTF
TGTGCCAGCAGGGACAGGGGGCTTGGGGCCAACGTCCTGACTTTC
>-|TRBJ2-3|few|TRBV7-3
CASSSRGMPGDTQYF
TGTGCCAGCAGCTCCCGGGGGATGCCGGGAGATACGCAGTATTTT
>TRBD1|TRBJ2-5|few|TRBV27
CASSPRLTGSKTQYF
TGTGCCAGCAGTCCCCGCTTGACAGGGTCGAAGACCCAGTACTTC
>-|TRBJ2-4|few|TRBV9
CASSVSDSSLAKNIQYF
TGTGCCAGCAGCGTTTCAGACAGTTCCCTAGCCAAAAACATTCAGTACTTC
>-|TRBJ2-3|few|TRBV29-1
CSVERQTGDTQYF
TGCAGCGTTGAACGCCAGACAGGAGATACGCAGTATTTT
>-|TRBJ1-2|-|TRBV4-1
CASSPENPTLDSVPNYGYTF
TGCGCCAGCAGCCCAGAAAACCCCACCCTCGACAGTGTCCCTAACTATGGCTACACATTC
>TRBD1|TRBJ2-7|-|TRBV9
CASSVGVTGGGEQYF
TGTGCCAGCAGCGTAGGTGTGACAGGGGGTGGCGAGCAGTACTTC
>TRBD2|TRBJ2-3|few|TRBV4-3
CASSQDFPGGPNTQYF
TGCGCCAGCAGCCAAGATTTTCCGGGAGGGCCAAATACGCAGTATTTT
>-|TRBJ2-5|-|TRBV10-3
CAISAGTQGGEETQYF
TGTGCCATCAGCGCGGGGACACAAGGTGGGGAAGAGACCCAGTACTTC
>-|TRBJ1-2|few|TRBV9
CASSGQNYYGYTF
TGTGCCAGCAGCGGACAGAATTACTATGGCTACACCTTC
>-|TRBJ2-7|many|TRBV27
CASSRGTAYEQYF
TGTGCCAGCAGCCGCGGGACAGCCTACGAGCAGTACTTC
>-|TRBJ2-1|-|TRBV12-3/TRBV12-4
CASSLGRGQFF
TGTGCCAGCAGTTTAGGGCGGGGGCAGTTCTTC
>-|TRBJ2-2|-|TRBV9
CASSVGGAGTGELFF
TGTGCCAGCAGCGTAGGAGGGGCGGGGACCGGGGAGCTGTTTTTT
>-|TRBJ2-3|-|TRBV12-3/TRBV12-4
CASTRGPPLGGHTQYF
TGTGCCAGCACCCGAGGTCCTCCACTGGGGGGACATACGCAGTATTTT
>-|TRBJ2-7|-|TRBV10-3
CAIPGGGSPGEQYF
TGTGCCATCCCGGGTGGGGGGTCCCCCGGCGAGCAGTACTTC
>-|TRBJ2-7|-|TRBV18
CASSPPGSTLTYEQYF
TGTGCCAGCTCACCACCTGGGTCAACCCTCACCTACGAGCAGTACTTC
>-|TRBJ2-7|-|TRBV7-6
CASSPYTGHLSYEQYF
TGTGCCAGCAGCCCCTATACGGGACACCTATCCTACGAGCAGTACTTC
>TRBD2|TRBJ2-5|few|TRBV2
CASSYPGLAGGQETQYF
TGTGCCAGCAGCTACCCGGGACTAGCGGGAGGTCAAGAGACCCAGTACTTC
>-|TRBJ1-1|-|TRBV10-3
CAISESAGRGTEAFF
TGTGCCATCAGTGAGTCTGCAGGCAGGGGCACTGAAGCTTTCTTT
>TRBD1|TRBJ2-1|few|TRBV5-1
CASWGGQGAIDEQFF
TGCGCCAGCTGGGGCGGACAGGGGGCGATTGATGAGCAGTTCTTC
>-|TRBJ1-1|few|TRBV6-5
CASSSVGRRNTEAFF
TGTGCCAGCAGTTCGGTTGGACGGAGAAACACTGAAGCTTTCTTT
>-|TRBJ1-2|few|TRBV12-3/TRBV12-4
CASSPGGWDGYTF
TGTGCCAGCAGTCCGGGAGGGTGGGATGGCTACACCTTC
>TRBD1|TRBJ1-2|-|TRBV6-5
CASSDTGQGARGYTF
TGTGCCAGCAGCGACACGGGACAGGGGGCGAGGGGCTACACCTTC
>TRBD1|TRBJ2-2|many|TRBV7-2
CASSLGRGPGELFF
TGTGCCAGCAGCTTAGGCAGGGGGCCCGGGGAGCTGTTTTTT
>-|TRBJ2-3|few|TRBV5-4
CASSLSGPTSTDTQYF
TGTGCCAGCAGCTTAAGCGGGCCGACTAGCACAGATACGCAGTATTTT
>-|TRBJ2-2|few|TRBV6-2/TRBV6-3
CASSYQGRVAANTGELFF
TGTGCCAGCAGTTACCAAGGGAGAGTAGCAGCGAACACCGGGGAGCTGTTTTTT
>-|TRBJ1-1|-|TRBV7-9
CASSLERVRTEAFF
TGTGCCAGCAGCTTAGAGAGGGTGCGGACTGAAGCTTTCTTT
>-|TRBJ2-7|-|TRBV20-1
CSARDRQNYYEQYF
TGCAGTGCTAGAGATCGTCAGAACTATTACGAGCAGTACTTC
>-|TRBJ2-7|-|TRBV3-1
CASSQDLKAGYEQYF
TGTGCCAGCAGCCAAGATTTAAAAGCGGGCTACGAGCAGTACTTC
>TRBD1|TRBJ1-2|few|TRBV6-1
CASSEADQDRGSYTF
TGTGCCAGCAGTGAAGCTGACCAGGACAGGGGTAGCTACACCTTC
>TRBD2|TRBJ2-3|few|TRBV9
CASSVAPNRQRETDTQYF
TGTGCCAGCAGCGTAGCCCCGAACCGACAGCGGGAGACAGATACGCAGTATTTT
>TRBD1|TRBJ2-5|many|TRBV5-1
CASSPGQGQETQYF
TGCGCCAGCAGCCCCGGACAGGGACAAGAGACCCAGTACTTC
>TRBD1|TRBJ2-3|-|TRBV19
CASSPATGGGPTDTQYF
TGTGCCAGCAGCCCCGCGACAGGGGGCGGCCCGACAGATACGCAGTATTTT
>TRBD2|TRBJ2-1|-|TRBV20-1
CSPSGSGNEQFF
TGCAGCCCTAGCGGGAGTGGTAATGAGCAGTTCTTC
>-|TRBJ2-7|once|TRBV24-1
CATSDSTDEQYF
TGTGCCACCAGTGATTCAACAGACGAGCAGTACTTC
>-|TRBJ2-2|-|TRBV4-3
CASSQTSGPGNTGELFF
TGCGCCAGCAGCCAGACGTCCGGACCGGGGAACACCGGGGAGCTGTTTTTT
>TRBD1|TRBJ2-3|-|TRBV20-1
CSARQGAGTDTQYF
TGCAGTGCTAGGCAGGGGGCCGGCACAGATACGCAGTATTTT
>-|TRBJ1-2|-|TRBV12-3/TRBV12-4
CASSLGEAGGYTF
TGTGCCAGCAGTTTAGGGGAAGCGGGTGGCTACACCTTC
>-|TRBJ1-1|-|TRBV4-1
CASSQDPGGQVGAFF
TGCGCCAGCAGCCAAGATCCTGGGGGGCAGGTAGGAGCTTTCTTT
>-|TRBJ2-1|-|TRBV12-3/TRBV12-4
CASSLVGGVYNEQFF
TGTGCCAGCAGTTTGGTAGGGGGGGTATACAATGAGCAGTTCTTC
>-|TRBJ1-6|-|TRBV6-6
CAIVNSPLHF
TGTGCCATTGTGAATTCACCCCTCCACTTT
>TRBD2|TRBJ2-7|few|TRBV29-1
CSVEGGTSGTFEQYF
TGCAGCGTTGAAGGAGGGACTAGCGGGACCTTCGAGCAGTACTTC
>-|TRBJ1-1|-|TRBV6-5
CASSRQLAMNTEAFF
TGTGCCAGCAGTCGACAGTTAGCGATGAACACTGAAGCTTTCTTT
>-|TRBJ2-5|-|TRBV15
CATSRDPGFEETQYF
TGTGCCACCAGCAGAGATCCTGGATTTGAGGAGACCCAGTACTTC
>-|TRBJ1-3|-|TRBV12-3/TRBV12-4
CASAFGNTIYF
TGTGCCAGCGCCTTCGGAAACACCATATATTTT
>-|TRBJ1-1|-|TRBV18
CASSPALGGAHTEAFF
TGTGCCAGCTCACCTGCCTTAGGGGGGGCGCACACTGAAGCTTTCTTT
>TRBD1|TRBJ1-1|-|TRBV7-8
CASRTGQAPNTEAFF
TGTGCCAGCAGGACGGGACAGGCACCGAACACTGAAGCTTTCTTT
>-|TRBJ2-1|-|TRBV4-1
CASSQKRGNEQFF
TGCGCCAGCAGCCAAAAGAGGGGGAATGAGCAGTTCTTC
>-|TRBJ2-1|-|TRBV20-1
CSTPTRGGNNEQFF
TGCAGCACGCCGACAAGAGGCGGGAACAATGAGCAGTTCTTC
>TRBD1|TRBJ2-7|few|TRBV29-1
CSVVWGKGGHEQYF
TGCAGCGTTGTTTGGGGTAAAGGGGGCCACGAGCAGTACTTC